The 30 T cell receptor beta chains presented below share a single source sample, sequenced in a study of Ad26.COV2.S vaccination and SARS-CoV-2 variants. Treatment defined: 15 to 20 received Ad26.COV2.S at low or high dose, single or two shots; 5 received placebo; per-sample allocation not given. Samples analyzed were those drawn on day 63 after the first vaccine or placebo injection. Clones were read by immunoSEQ multiplex PCR, and TCRdb kept only the in-frame ones, dropping some. The table lists 200,000 to 300,000 clones, roughly 87% of them singletons, with about 2.7% in the top ten. Source: peripheral blood, taken in a trial of Ad26.COV2.S vaccine versus placebo. These receptors were taken from a person between 18 and 59 years old who received the Ad26.COV2.S COVID-19 vaccine or a placebo.

The J gene is TRBJ2-3, the V gene TRBV4-1, with 7 bases that match TRBD2. The CDR3 is 18 amino acids. The germline V gene encodes CDR1 MGHRA and CDR2 YSYEKL. Unmatched junction bases numbered 12, after V lost 3 bases and J lost 0 bases. The CDR3 bases are TGCGCCAGCAGCCAGGCCCGTCGGGCTAGCGGTAGCACAGATACGCAGTATTTT. Amino acid sequence: CASSQARRASGSTDTQYF.

The V call is TRBV4-1, the J call TRBJ2-7; TRBD2 matches at 7 bases. The V gene's germline CDR1 is MGHRA and CDR2 YSYEKL. CDR3 length: 16 amino acids. The junction had 8 bases not matched to a gene; V was cut back by 3 bases and J by 0 bases. The chain's CDR3 is CASSHPAGESSYEQYF. CDR3 nucleotides: TGCGCCAGCAGCCACCCCGCGGGGGAGAGCTCCTACGAGCAGTACTTC.

The chain employs TRBV4-3 and TRBJ2-1, with 13 positions matching TRBD2. This CDR3 is 15 amino acids long. The V and J ends lost 4 bases and 8 bases, in that order; junction bases with no gene match: 5. Germline CDR1 reads LGHNA; CDR2 reads YSLEER. The CDR3 DNA sequence: TGCGCCAGCAGCCCCGGGACTAGCGGGATCGATGAGCAGTTCTTC. As protein: CASSPGTSGIDEQFF.

J is TRBJ2-7 and V is TRBV2; the D is unclear. The CDR3 length is 14 residues. The V gene's germline CDR1 is SNHLY and CDR2 FYNNEI. Trimming cost V 2 bases and J 2 bases, with 10 bases left between them. The CDR3 DNA reads as TGTGCCAGCAGTGAACGCCAGGCCCCCTACGAGCAGTACTTC. Protein sequence: CASSERQAPYEQYF.

The chain couples TRBV30 to TRBJ1-1; D is perhaps TRBD1 (5 bases). The V end lost 0 bases, the J end lost 2 bases, and 10 bases lay between the germline ends. The CDR3 contains 14 residues. The germline V gene encodes CDR1 GTSNPN and CDR2 SVGIG (reference sequence). The chain's CDR3 is CAWSVRQGNTEAFF. CDR3 bases: TGTGCCTGGAGTGTACGCCAGGGAAACACTGAAGCTTTCTTT.

The rearrangement uses TRBV11-3 and TRBJ2-1, with D unresolved. CDR1 and CDR2 from the germline V gene are SGHNT and YENEEA. This CDR3 has 15 residues. Deletions cut 0 bases from V and 7 bases from J, with 13 bases between. The CDR3 spells CASSLDHSGSNEQFF. The CDR3 region has the DNA TGTGCCAGCAGCTTAGATCACTCGGGCTCAAATGAGCAGTTCTTC.

This rearrangement joins TRBV5-4 to TRBJ2-7; D gene uncertain. This CDR3 comprises 11 residues. V was trimmed by 7 bases and J by 1 base, leaving 6 bases between them. Per germline, CDR1 SGHNT and CDR2 YYREEE (reference sequence). CDR3 sequence reads: CASSSSYEQYV. DNA of the CDR3: TGTGCCAGCTCCTCATCCTACGAGCAGTACGTC.

The chain has TRBV10-3 and TRBJ1-1; D possibly corresponds to TRBD1 (5 bases). The V end was cut by 10 bases, the J end by 4 bases, with 10 bases between. This CDR3 is 11 amino acids long. Germline CDR1 reads ENHRY; CDR2 reads SYGVKD. This CDR3 reads CATREGTEAFF. CDR3 nucleotides: TGTGCCACCAGGGAGGGCACTGAAGCTTTCTTT.

The chain is built from TRBV30 and TRBJ2-3, with D unresolved. Trimming shortened V by 4 bases and J by 2 bases, and 16 bases separated the two germline ends. This CDR3 has 15 residues. Per germline, CDR1 GTSNPN and CDR2 SVGIG (reference sequence). The DNA for the CDR3 is TGTGCCTGGACCCATGGGTCAGTAATCACAGATACGCAGTATTTT. Translated: CAWTHGSVITDTQYF.

This chain links TRBV2 with TRBJ2-1; D may be TRBD1 or TRBD2 (6 bases each). The V end lost 10 bases, the J end lost 8 bases, and 27 bases lay between the germline ends. Germline values: CDR1 SNHLY, CDR2 FYNNEI. The CDR3 runs 16 residues. The CDR3 DNA sequence: TGTGCCACCAACCCCGCCGGGAAGGGGGGTTGGGATGAGCAGTTCTTC. Encoded protein: CATNPAGKGGWDEQFF.

J is TRBJ1-3 and V is TRBV30; D is uncertain. There are 15 residues in the CDR3. The germline V gene encodes CDR1 GTSNPN and CDR2 SVGIG (reference sequence). V shed 0 bases and J shed 2 bases, with 11 bases lying between them. The CDR3 nucleotides are TGTGCCTGGAGTGTATCGAGGGTAACTGGAAACACCATATATTTT. Its translation is CAWSVSRVTGNTIYF.

In nucleotides, the CDR3 is TGTGCCTGGAGTGCACAGATAAGGACGGCCCAGTACTTC. It codes for CAWSAQIRTAQYF. The chain carries TRBV30 and TRBJ2-5; no reliable D call. The germline V gene encodes CDR1 GTSNPN and CDR2 SVGIG (reference sequence). Trimming stripped 1 base from V and 9 bases from J, with 15 bases between. This CDR3 has 13 amino acids.

The gene calls are TRBV6-5 and TRBJ2-1, with 9 bases fitting TRBD1. Germline values: CDR1 MNHEY, CDR2 SVGAGI. This CDR3 contains 14 residues. With 7 bases clipped from V and 6 bases from J, the junction kept 7 bases outside the gene matches. CDR3 DNA sequence: TGTGCCAGCACCACAATACAGGGGGCCAATGAGCAGTTCTTC. This codes for CASTTIQGANEQFF.

The chain couples TRBV5-1 to TRBJ2-7; 9 nucleotides align to TRBD1. The trim removed 3 bases at V and 7 bases at J, leaving 11 bases unmatched. CDR3 size: 15 residues. Per germline, CDR1 SGHRS and CDR2 YFSETQ. The CDR3, as DNA: TGCGCCAGCAGCTCCGCTCCGACGGACAGGGGAGAGCAGTACTTC. It is translated as CASSSAPTDRGEQYF.

The chain joins TRBV6-2 or TRBV6-3 to TRBJ2-6, with D possibly called TRBD1 or TRBD2 (5 bases each). CDR1 is MNHEY, CDR2 SVGEGT, per germline. V lost 5 bases and J lost 0, with 17 bases in between. The CDR3 runs 18 residues. CDR3 amino acids: CASSEGRRLSSGANVLTF. The CDR3 coding sequence is TGTGCCAGCAGTGAGGGACGGAGGCTCAGCTCTGGGGCCAACGTCCTGACTTTC.

This sequence joins TRBV3-1 (or the pseudogene TRBV3-2) and TRBJ2-3, with D perhaps TRBD2 (6 bases). Trimming took off 1 base at V and 2 bases at J, with 16 bases between the two ends. CDR1 is LGHDT, CDR2 YNNKEL, per germline (reference sequence). The CDR3 runs to 17 residues. CDR3 sequence (DNA): TGTGCCAGCAGCCAAGCGAGGAACGGGGGAGTCACAGATACGCAGTATTTT. It specifies CASSQARNGGVTDTQYF.

The genes are TRBV24-1 and TRBJ2-3, with TRBD2 identical over 7 bases. The CDR3 spans 15 residues. The V and J ends lost 9 bases and 1 base, in that order; junction bases with no gene match: 9. Germline lookup yields CDR1 KGHDR and CDR2 SFDVKD. The CDR3 DNA reads TGTGCCACCGGGGGGGATGGTAGCGGCACAGATACGCAGTATTTT. Its protein is CATGGDGSGTDTQYF.

The CDR3 protein is CASSLSEGRNEQFF. The CDR3 DNA sequence: TGCGCCAGCAGCCTCTCGGAGGGGCGAAATGAGCAGTTCTTC. V gene TRBV4-3 combines with J gene TRBJ2-1, with a weak D call TRBD2 (6 bases). The CDR3 is made up of 14 amino acids. The V end was cut by 4 bases, the J end by 7 bases, with 14 bases between. From germline, CDR1 is LGHNA and CDR2 YSLEER.

V gene TRBV18 combines with J gene TRBJ1-3; tentative D call: TRBD1 (6 bases). The germline V gene has CDR1 KGHSH and CDR2 LQKENI. Deletions cut 2 bases from V and 2 bases from J, with 10 bases between. The CDR3 has 15 residues. In DNA, the CDR3 is TGTGCCAGCTCACCAAGGACAGCGCCTGGAAACACCATATATTTT. Residues: CASSPRTAPGNTIYF.

The V and J genes are TRBV30 and TRBJ2-4, with TRBD1 matching 8 bases. Germline CDR1 is GTSNPN and CDR2 is SVGIG (reference sequence). J gave up 7 bases and V 1 base, and 6 bases lay outside the gene matches. CDR3 size: 14 residues. This chain's CDR3 is CAWSGQGTVNIQYF. The CDR3 bases are TGTGCCTGGAGTGGACAGGGGACCGTGAACATTCAGTACTTC.

The chain joins TRBV9 to TRBJ2-2; 9 bases are a match to TRBD2. This CDR3 comprises 16 residues. V gave up 4 bases and J gave up 6 bases; unmatched junction bases: 10. The V gene's germline CDR1 is SGDLS and CDR2 YYNGEE. The CDR3 DNA reads as TGTGCCAGCAGCACCCTTGGACTAGCGATAGCCGGGGAGCTGTTTTTT. Residues: CASSTLGLAIAGELFF.

This clone has just one count. The gene calls are TRBV18 and TRBJ1-2; D gene uncertain. CDR1 KGHSH and CDR2 LQKENI come from the germline V gene. Trimming stripped 3 bases from V and 0 bases from J, with 8 bases between. This CDR3 is built from 14 residues. The CDR3 loop reads CASSPGSANYGYTF. CDR3 sequence (DNA): TGTGCCAGCTCACCCGGGAGTGCTAACTATGGCTACACCTTC. Full variable domain (rest looked up from reference TRBV18 and TRBJ1-2): NAGVMQNPRHLVRRRGQEARLRCSPMKGHSHVYWYRQLPEEGLKFMVYLQKENIIDESGMPKERFSAEFPKEGPSILRIQQVVRGDSAAYFCASSPGSANYGYTFGSGTRLTVV.

The chain has TRBV27 and TRBJ1-4; possible D gene TRBD1, 5 bases. CDR1 and CDR2 from the germline V gene are MNHEY and SMNVEV (reference sequence). CDR3 length: 14 residues. The V end lost 3 bases, the J end lost 1 base, and 6 bases lay between the germline ends. The DNA of the CDR3 is TGTGCCAGCAGTTTTAGGGGAACTAATGAAAAACTGTTTTTT. Its protein is CASSFRGTNEKLFF.

V and J are TRBV5-1 and TRBJ2-3; 9 bases line up with TRBD2. Germline values: CDR1 SGHRS, CDR2 YFSETQ. The CDR3 runs to 15 residues. The V gene end was trimmed by 1 base and the J gene end by 3 bases; junction bases not matched to a gene: 3. CDR3 nucleotides: TGCGCCAGCAGCTTGTTAGCGGGAGAGACAGATACGCAGTATTTT. The encoded protein is CASSLLAGETDTQYF.

The V and J genes are TRBV30 and TRBJ1-1; perhaps TRBD1 as D (6 bases). With 3 bases removed from V and 5 bases from J, the gap between germline ends came to 13 bases. Germline V CDR1 and CDR2: GTSNPN, SVGIG (reference sequence). The CDR3 consists of 13 residues. CDR3 nucleotide sequence: TGTGCCTGGAGGGCACAGGGCCGGACTGAAGCTTTCTTT. Amino acid sequence: CAWRAQGRTEAFF.

This rearrangement joins TRBV11-1 to TRBJ2-7, with D possibly being TRBD2 (5 bases). V lost 3 bases and J lost 3, with 9 bases in between. The CDR3 totals 13 residues. Germline CDR1 and CDR2: SGHAT and FQDESV (reference sequence). CDR3 nucleotide sequence: TGTGCCAGCAGCTTTGGGAGCAACTACGAGCAGTACGTC. Translating it yields CASSFGSNYEQYV.

The gene calls are TRBV9 and TRBJ1-1; D is undetermined. CDR1 is SGDLS and CDR2 is YYNGEE in the germline V gene. Trimming took off 0 bases at V and 3 bases at J, with 6 bases between the two ends. This CDR3 contains 13 residues. CDR3 DNA sequence: TGTGCCAGCAGCGTAGTTGGGGACACTGAAGCTTTCTTT. As protein: CASSVVGDTEAFF.

The chain recombines TRBV5-1 with TRBJ2-3, with D hard to call. Trimming took 2 bases from V and 0 from J, leaving 4 bases between them. CDR3 length: 13 amino acids. CDR1 and CDR2 (germline): SGHRS, YFSETQ. CDR3 coding DNA: TGCGCCAGCAGCTTCTCAAGCACAGATACGCAGTATTTT. Translating gives CASSFSSTDTQYF.

The gene calls are TRBV19 and TRBJ2-6; unclear D gene. Germline assignment: CDR1 LNHDA and CDR2 SQIVND (reference sequence). This CDR3 has 19 amino acids. V lost 3 bases and J 0 bases, leaving 18 bases between the germline ends. The chain's CDR3 is CASSIPRVLKLSGANVLTF. The CDR3 DNA sequence: TGTGCCAGTAGTATCCCCAGAGTACTTAAACTCTCTGGGGCCAACGTCCTGACTTTC.

This sequence joins TRBV7-2 and TRBJ1-2, with D maybe TRBD1 (5 bases). Germline CDR1 and CDR2: SGHTA and FQGNSA. With 1 base removed from V and 4 bases from J, the gap between germline ends came to 16 bases. The CDR3 has 16 amino acids. CDR3 DNA sequence: TGTGCCAGCAGCTTAGATTTTGCTGCGGGGGGCTATGGCTACACCTTC. This codes for CASSLDFAAGGYGYTF.